Here is one TCR beta chain with its context. Its antigen is still unknown. This sample stems from a study of radiotherapy plus CTLA-4 blockade in lung cancer. Produced via immunoSEQ multiplex PCR; TCRdb's table is partial and in-frame only. The profile covers 30,000 or so clones, with almost 80% appearing a single time and 6.5% to 8.5% taken by the ten largest. The CDR3 covers 15 residues. Between the trimmed V and J ends, which lost 0 bases and 2 bases, there was a span of 11 bases. Germline V gene lookup returns CDR1 SGHNT and CDR2 YYREEE (reference sequence). Study-level points and caveats: Radiotherapy was combined with ipilimumab, and tumor-derived TCR clones then expanded in blood.

The source is a human donor with non-small cell lung cancer who had stable disease on radiotherapy plus ipilimumab. The chain combines TRBV5-4 with TRBJ2-5, with D maybe TRBD1 (6 bases). The sample in question was peripheral blood, obtained from a patient treated with radiotherapy plus ipilimumab. The CDR3 coding sequence is TGTGCCAGCAGCTTGGCCAGGGGTCCACAAGAGACCCAGTACTTC. Protein product: CASSLARGPQETQYF.